Listed below are T cell receptor beta chains from one sample, sequenced in a study of T cells in Graves' hyperthyroidism and ophthalmopathy. In TCRdb, the multiplex PCR reads were re-called with MiXCR into one record per CDR3 protein. Seen here are 600,000 or so distinct CDR3 sequences, 46% observed once, and the top ten hold just over 8%. Sequenced material: peripheral blood or thyroid tissue (not recorded which). The receptors come from a woman younger than 35 with Graves' hyperthyroidism. Each CDR3 is given with its conserved first and last residue. A D gene is named only where the DNA matches it firmly. Clone sizes are given selectively: once, few, many, or a class where the clone is expanded.

length,V,J,D,size,CDR3,DNA
15,TRBV7-9,TRBJ2-5,TRBD2,.,CASSRTSDFQETQYF,TGTGCCAGCAGCCGGACTAGCGATTTCCAAGAGACCCAGTACTTC
14,TRBV7-2,TRBJ1-1,TRBD1,.,CASSFDRVGTEAFF,TGTGCCAGCAGCTTTGACAGGGTCGGCACTGAAGCTTTCTTT
13,TRBV12-3/TRBV12-4,TRBJ1-5,.,few,CASSSGPHQPQHF,TGTGCCAGCAGTTCTGGGCCTCATCAGCCCCAGCATTTT
11,TRBV20-1,TRBJ1-2,.,many,CSARLQGGYTF,TGCAGTGCTAGGCTACAGGGCGGCTACACCTTC
15,TRBV11-1,TRBJ1-5,.,.,CASSLPGEGHQPQHF,TGTGCCAGCAGCTTACCGGGGGAGGGGCACCAGCCCCAGCATTTT
15,TRBV19,TRBJ1-3,.,.,CASSFNRDPGNTIYF,TGTGCCAGTAGCTTCAACCGAGACCCTGGAAACACCATATATTTT
14,TRBV25-1,TRBJ2-5,.,.,CASSSARGGGTQYF,TGTGCCAGCAGTTCTGCGAGGGGTGGTGGGACCCAGTACTTC
14,TRBV11-1,TRBJ2-7,TRBD2,.,CASSLGWREYEQYF,TGTGCCAGCAGCCTCGGGTGGCGGGAGTACGAGCAGTACTTC
12,TRBV10-3,TRBJ1-4,TRBD1,many,CAAPGQGVKLFF,TGTGCCGCGCCGGGACAGGGGGTAAAACTGTTTTTT
12,TRBV20-1,TRBJ2-5,.,.,CSAQGGRETQYF,TGCAGTGCCCAGGGGGGGAGAGAGACCCAGTACTTC
13,TRBV2,TRBJ2-7,.,.,CASSDEGPGEQYF,TGTGCCAGCAGTGATGAGGGGCCGGGAGAGCAGTACTTC
13,TRBV29-1,TRBJ1-1,.,.,CSVAGAGGTEAFF,TGCAGCGTTGCCGGGGCCGGTGGGACTGAAGCTTTCTTT
16,TRBV2,TRBJ2-6,.,many,CASSEDSGSGANVLTF,TGTGCCAGCAGTGAAGACTCCGGCTCTGGGGCCAACGTCCTGACTTTC
14,TRBV9,TRBJ1-1,.,.,CASSFRLANTEAFF,TGTGCCAGCAGTTTCAGACTCGCGAACACTGAAGCTTTCTTT
11,TRBV29-1,TRBJ2-5,TRBD2,.,CSLVGGETQYF,TGCAGCTTAGTGGGGGGGGAGACCCAGTACTTC
17,TRBV10-3,TRBJ2-7,.,.,CAISGPMGSGPSYEQYF,TGTGCCATCAGTGGACCGATGGGTAGCGGACCCTCCTACGAGCAGTACTTC
13,TRBV24-1,TRBJ1-2,.,.,CATSDLQTTANTF,TGTGCCACCAGTGATTTGCAGACTACGGCGAACACCTTC
16,TRBV7-2,TRBJ1-1,TRBD1,few,CASSDGTGGMSTEAFF,TGTGCCAGCAGCGATGGGACAGGGGGCATGAGCACTGAAGCTTTCTTT
17,TRBV2,TRBJ1-1,TRBD1,.,CASSPWTGEFGNTEAFF,TGTGCCAGCAGTCCCTGGACAGGGGAATTCGGGAACACTGAAGCTTTCTTT
15,TRBV10-3,TRBJ2-7,TRBD1,.,CAIRNGGQGSYEQYF,TGTGCCATCAGGAACGGGGGACAGGGTAGCTACGAGCAGTACTTC
17,TRBV14,TRBJ1-3,TRBD1,few,CASSQVWGQGSGNTIYF,TGTGCCAGCAGCCAAGTCTGGGGACAGGGTTCTGGAAACACCATATATTTT
15,TRBV20-1,TRBJ1-1,TRBD1,few,CSASGTGGFNTEAFF,TGCAGTGCTAGTGGTACAGGGGGTTTCAACACTGAAGCTTTCTTT